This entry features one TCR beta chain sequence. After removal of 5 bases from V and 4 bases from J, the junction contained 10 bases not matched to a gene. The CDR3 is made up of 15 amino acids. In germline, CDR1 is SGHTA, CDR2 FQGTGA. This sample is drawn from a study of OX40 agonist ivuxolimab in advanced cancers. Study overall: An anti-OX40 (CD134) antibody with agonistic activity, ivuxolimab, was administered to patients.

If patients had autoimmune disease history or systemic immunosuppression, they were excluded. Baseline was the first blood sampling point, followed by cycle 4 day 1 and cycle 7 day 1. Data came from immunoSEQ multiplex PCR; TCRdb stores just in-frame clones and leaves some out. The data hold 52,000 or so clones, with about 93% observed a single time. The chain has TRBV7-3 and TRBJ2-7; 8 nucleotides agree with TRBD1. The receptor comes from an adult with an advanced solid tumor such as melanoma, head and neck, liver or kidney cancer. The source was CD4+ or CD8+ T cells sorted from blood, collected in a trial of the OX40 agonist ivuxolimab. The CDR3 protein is CASSPYPGGPYEQYF. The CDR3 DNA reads TGTGCCAGCAGCCCCTACCCAGGGGGCCCGTACGAGCAGTACTTC.